What follows are 26 T cell receptor beta chains derived from one specimen sequenced in a study of naive and memory T cell subsets (dated by TCRdb to 2016 to 2017). The library came from UMI-ligation and nested PCR. Instrument used: Illumina MiSeq. The beta constant-region primer was an equimolar mix of two oligonucleotides covering both TRBC1 and TRBC2. TCRdb's own reprocessing of the public reads used fastp at Q25 and MiXCR and kept productive beta chains. Here each entry gathers all rows of one CDR3 protein and keeps the most common genes and DNA. This sample holds 150,000 or so distinct CDR3 sequences; approximately 15% were observed only once. Roughly 0.13% of the sample is taken by the ten largest. Source material: naive CD4+ T cells from blood. The sample's cell subset or site label, decoded: naive T cells, CD45RA high CD27+. Every receptor here comes from a human donor in good health.

This clonotype came up a few times. The V call is TRBV6-1, the J call TRBJ2-6; TRBD2 aligns across 7 bases. This CDR3 is built from 16 residues. Germline assignment: CDR1 MNHNS and CDR2 SASEGT. Germline trimming cut 7 bases from V and 0 bases from J; bases unmatched to any gene: 6. Written as DNA, the CDR3 is TGTGCCAGCAAGCGGGACCAGAGCTCTGGGGCCAACGTCCTGACTTTC. Translating gives CASKRDQSSGANVLTF.

The table lists this clonotype with many counts. The V call is TRBV21-1, the J call TRBJ2-6; the D call TRBD1 from the table was never checked on the DNA. TRBV21-1 is a pseudogene. The CDR3 spans 17 residues. The CDR3 DNA is TGTGCCACCACCCACCCGGGACAGACCTCTGGGGCCAACGTCCTGACTTTC. It is translated as CATTHPGQTSGANVLTF.

This chain joins TRBV6-5 and TRBJ2-7; TRBD1 agrees at 7 bases. The V and J ends lost 0 bases and 6 bases, in that order; junction bases with no gene match: 2. CDR3 length equals 13 residues. Germline loops: CDR1 MNHEY, CDR2 SVGAGI. This chain's CDR3 is CASSYSRGREQYF. CDR3 nucleotides: TGTGCCAGCAGTTACTCGAGGGGGCGCGAGCAGTACTTC.

The chain carries TRBV7-3 and TRBJ2-1; D gene ambiguous. CDR3 size: 16 residues. Deletions cut 1 base from V and 0 bases from J, with 10 bases between. Germline lookup yields CDR1 SGHTA and CDR2 FQGTGA. Written as DNA, the CDR3 is TGTGCCAGCAGCTTAAGGGTTCAGAACTCCTACAATGAGCAGTTCTTC. As protein: CASSLRVQNSYNEQFF.

This chain links TRBV28 with TRBJ2-7; D might be TRBD1 (5 bases). CDR1 is MDHEN, CDR2 SYDVKM, per germline. This CDR3 region has 13 residues. V dropped 8 bases and J dropped 2 bases, with 13 bases sitting between them. The CDR3 spells CASGAKGPYEQYF. The CDR3 DNA is TGTGCCAGCGGCGCTAAGGGGCCCTACGAGCAGTACTTC.

The chain has TRBV21-1 and TRBJ1-5. TRBV21-1 is described as a pseudogene. The CDR3 spans 18 residues. The CDR3 protein is CASSKYPFGTPGNQPQHF. DNA for the CDR3: TGTGCCAGCAGCAAATATCCCTTCGGCACTCCGGGCAATCAGCCCCAGCATTTT.

This clonotype was detected only a few times. V gene TRBV6-6 combines with J gene TRBJ2-5; D perhaps matches TRBD1 (6 bases). This CDR3 is built from 15 residues. V lost 6 bases, J lost 5 bases, and 19 bases lay in between. CDR1 and CDR2 from the germline V gene are MNHNY and SVGAGI (reference sequence). The CDR3 nucleotides read TGTGCCAGCAGCGATGGGACAACCGCGTCGGAGACCCAGTACTTC. Protein sequence: CASSDGTTASETQYF.

The chain couples TRBV2 to TRBJ2-7, with no clear D. Germline CDR1 reads SNHLY; CDR2 reads FYNNEI. Trimming shortened V by 2 bases and J by 2 bases, and 13 bases separated the two germline ends. The CDR3 extends over 15 amino acids. The CDR3 nucleotides are TGTGCCAGCAGTGAATCTCGTGAGGACCCCTACGAGCAGTACTTC. It codes for CASSESREDPYEQYF. Using reference TRBV2 and TRBJ2-7 for the parts outside the CDR3, the full variable domain is EPEVTQTPSHQVTQMGQEVILRCVPISNHLYFYWYRQILGQKVEFLVSFYNNEISEKSEIFDDQFSVERPDGSNFTLKIRSTKLEDSAMYFCASSESREDPYEQYFGPGTRLTVT.

This clonotype was observed a handful of times. In nucleotides, the CDR3 is TGTGCCAGCAGTAAAGGACTAGGGGGGACCTACGAGCAGTACTTC. This sequence encodes CASSKGLGGTYEQYF. This chain joins TRBV12-3 or TRBV12-4 and TRBJ2-7; TRBD2 is a possible D gene (7 bases). The CDR3 is 15 amino acids. Trimming shortened V by 5 bases and J by 2 bases, and 16 bases separated the two germline ends.

The genes are TRBV9 and TRBJ2-7, with 9 nucleotides matching TRBD2. The CDR3 contains 16 residues. The V segment lost 0 bases and the J segment 2 bases; nucleotides outside the gene matches: 6. The germline gives CDR1 SGDLS, CDR2 YYNGEE. The DNA of the CDR3 is TGTGCCAGCAGCGTAGGTCTTGCGGGAGGGCCCTACGAGCAGTACTTC. Its protein product is CASSVGLAGGPYEQYF.

This clonotype was seen a handful of times. The V call is TRBV20-1, the J call TRBJ2-7; 7 bases align to TRBD1. The CDR3 covers 16 residues. V shed 6 bases, J shed 3 bases, and the junction held 17 bases outside the gene matches. The germline gives CDR1 DFQATT, CDR2 SNEGSKA (reference sequence). The CDR3 region is CSALGTVEKGVYEQYF. DNA of the CDR3: TGCAGTGCCCTGGGGACAGTCGAGAAGGGGGTCTACGAGCAGTACTTC.

The genes are TRBV3-1 and TRBJ2-7; D possibly matches TRBD1 or TRBD2 (5 bases each). The CDR3 consists of 15 residues. V lost 1 base to trimming and J lost 7 bases, with 17 bases between them. CDR1 and CDR2 from the germline V gene are LGHDT and YNNKEL (reference sequence). CDR3 residues: CASSQVGTGSTEQYF. CDR3 sequence (DNA): TGTGCCAGCAGCCAAGTAGGGACGGGATCCACTGAGCAGTACTTC.

This clonotype was seen ten or more times. The genes are TRBV14 and TRBJ2-1; weak D call: TRBD1 (7 bases). There are 14 residues in the CDR3. Germline V lookup: CDR1 SGHDN, CDR2 FVKESK. V was shortened by 4 bases and J by 4 bases, with 11 bases between the two germline ends. In DNA form, the CDR3 reads TGTGCCAGCAGCCGGGGGGACAGATACAATGAGCAGTTCTTC. It specifies CASSRGDRYNEQFF.

This clonotype was counted only a few times. The chain is built from TRBV12-3 or TRBV12-4 and TRBJ1-1; possible D gene TRBD1, 5 bases. Trimming took off 6 bases at V and 8 bases at J, with 13 bases between the two ends. The CDR3 runs to 12 residues. Here the CDR3 DNA reads TGTGCCAGCAGGTGGGGCGGATTGGAAGCTTTCTTT. Translating gives CASRWGGLEAFF.

The rearrangement joins TRBV7-2 to TRBJ1-5; D is undetermined. V shed 4 bases and J shed 5 bases, with 9 bases lying between them. The CDR3 totals 13 residues. Germline CDR1 reads SGHTA; CDR2 reads FQGNSA. CDR3 region: CASSSHSDQPQHF. In DNA, the CDR3 is TGTGCCAGCAGCTCCCACTCGGATCAGCCCCAGCATTTT.

This clonotype was counted between two and nine times. The rearrangement uses TRBV25-1 and TRBJ2-7; tentatively, D is TRBD2 (6 bases). This CDR3 has 15 amino acids. The V end was cut by 1 base, the J end by 0 bases, with 10 bases between. Germline assignment: CDR1 MGHDK and CDR2 SYGVNS. The CDR3 nucleotides are TGTGCCAGCAGTGAATTAGGCGGGAACTCCTACGAGCAGTACTTC. Residues: CASSELGGNSYEQYF.

This clonotype was picked up a small number of times. The rearrangement uses TRBV18 and TRBJ1-5; D not resolved. The CDR3 has 13 residues. Germline V gene data show CDR1 as KGHSH and CDR2 as LQKENI. Trimming took 2 bases from V and 7 from J, leaving 9 bases between them. CDR3 nucleotides: TGTGCCAGCTCACCAGGAGGGAGCCAGCCCCAGCATTTT. As protein: CASSPGGSQPQHF. Full variable domain (remainder filled in from reference TRBV18 and TRBJ1-5): NAGVMQNPRHLVRRRGQEARLRCSPMKGHSHVYWYRQLPEEGLKFMVYLQKENIIDESGMPKERFSAEFPKEGPSILRIQQVVRGDSAAYFCASSPGGSQPQHFGDGTRLSIL.

Only a few counts were recorded for this clonotype. The J gene is TRBJ2-2, the V gene TRBV12-3 or TRBV12-4, with D possibly matching TRBD1 (6 bases). V lost 5 bases and J lost 4, with 11 bases in between. This CDR3 contains 14 residues. CDR3: CASSPQGTTGELFF. CDR3 sequence (DNA): TGTGCCAGCAGTCCACAGGGTACCACCGGGGAGCTGTTTTTT.

The chain links TRBV29-1 to TRBJ1-3, with 7 bases fitting TRBD1. Trimming took 6 bases from V and 0 from J; bases not matched to a gene: 8. CDR3 length: 15 residues. Germline V CDR1 and CDR2: SQVTM, ANQGSEA. The CDR3 sequence: CSVHTTGISGNTIYF. DNA for the CDR3: TGCAGCGTCCACACGACAGGGATCTCTGGAAACACCATATATTTT.

In its sample, this clonotype was seen a few times. The chain carries TRBV28 and TRBJ2-1, with TRBD1 identical over 10 bases. Unmatched junction bases numbered 6, after V lost 6 bases and J lost 1 base. The germline CDR1 and CDR2 sequences are MDHEN and SYDVKM. The CDR3 has 16 amino acids. CDR3 nucleotide sequence: TGTGCCAGCAGGCCCTCGGGACAGGGGTCCTACAATGAGCAGTTCTTC. Protein: CASRPSGQGSYNEQFF.

V and J are TRBV5-6 and TRBJ2-7, with 11 bases matching TRBD2. Per the germline V gene, CDR1 is SGHDT and CDR2 is YYEEEE. J lost 9 bases, V lost 1 base, and 9 bases had no gene match. The CDR3 runs to 15 residues. The CDR3 nucleotides are TGTGCCAGCAGCTTGACTAGCGGGAGCCACATACGGCAGTACTTC. This encodes CASSLTSGSHIRQYF. The full variable domain, rest sourced from reference TRBV5-6 and TRBJ2-7, is DAGVTQSPTHLIKTRGQQVTLRCSPKSGHDTVSWYQQALGQGPQFIFQYYEEEERQRGNFPDRFSGHQFPNYSSELNVNALLLGDSALYLCASSLTSGSHIRQYFGPGTRLTVT.

The table lists this clonotype with a few counts. This sequence joins TRBV24-1 and TRBJ2-7; D may be TRBD1 or TRBD2 (5 bases each). V was trimmed by 5 bases and J by 1 base, leaving 14 bases between them. From germline, CDR1 is KGHDR and CDR2 SFDVKD. This CDR3 contains 15 residues. The CDR3 region is CATSAGTPGSYEQYF. The CDR3 coding sequence is TGTGCCACCAGTGCGGGGACCCCGGGATCCTACGAGCAGTACTTC.

This clonotype appeared many times. This chain links TRBV10-3 with TRBJ2-5; TRBD2 agrees at 8 bases. Unmatched junction bases numbered 5, after V lost 3 bases and J lost 2 bases. The length of the CDR3 is 15 residues. Germline V gene sequence: CDR1 ENHRY, CDR2 SYGVKD. The CDR3 DNA follows: TGTGCCATCAGTGACGAGCGGGAGTATCAAGAGACCCAGTACTTC. The encoded protein is CAISDEREYQETQYF.

This clonotype showed up just a few times. V usage is TRBV28 and J usage is TRBJ2-3; 7 bases are shared with TRBD2. The CDR3 runs 15 residues. V shed 5 bases and J 6 bases; nucleotides not matched to a gene: 11. Germline loops: CDR1 MDHEN, CDR2 SYDVKM. The CDR3 spells CASSPAGLGGDTQYF. The CDR3 DNA follows: TGTGCCAGCAGTCCGGCCGGACTAGGAGGCGATACGCAGTATTTT.

The sample holds many counts of this clonotype. The chain joins TRBV29-1 to TRBJ2-7, with D perhaps matching TRBD2 (6 bases). The V end lost 0 bases, the J end lost 6 bases, and 9 bases lay between the germline ends. Germline assignment: CDR1 SQVTM and CDR2 ANQGSEA. The CDR3 contains 12 residues. DNA for the CDR3: TGCAGCGTTGAAGATGGAGCGGGCGAGCAGTACTTC. This encodes CSVEDGAGEQYF.

This clonotype was recorded at least ten times. The V gene is TRBV12-3 or TRBV12-4, the J gene TRBJ2-1, with 9 nucleotides matching TRBD1. The CDR3 is 14 residues long. The J segment lost 11 bases and the V segment lost 1 base, leaving 6 bases of the junction unmatched. For the CDR3, the DNA is TGTGCCAGCAGTTTAGGGGGACAGGGATACAAGCAGTTCTTC. This codes for CASSLGGQGYKQFF.